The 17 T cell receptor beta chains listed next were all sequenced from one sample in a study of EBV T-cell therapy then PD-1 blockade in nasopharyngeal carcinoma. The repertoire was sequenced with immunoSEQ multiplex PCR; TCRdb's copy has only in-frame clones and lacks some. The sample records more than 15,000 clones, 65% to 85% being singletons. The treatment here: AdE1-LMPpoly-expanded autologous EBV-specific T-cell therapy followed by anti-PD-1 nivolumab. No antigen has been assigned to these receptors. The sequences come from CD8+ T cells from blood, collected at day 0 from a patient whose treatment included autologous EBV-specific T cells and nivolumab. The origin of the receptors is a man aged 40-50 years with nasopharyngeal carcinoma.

CDR3 nucleotides: TGTGCCAGCAGTCCCCAGGGACAGGGCTACGAGCAGTACTTC. Protein product: CASSPQGQGYEQYF. The chain carries TRBV27 and TRBJ2-7, with 9 bases fitting TRBD1. Germline V gives CDR1 MNHEY, CDR2 SMNVEV (reference sequence). The CDR3 spans 14 residues. V lost 5 bases, J lost 3 bases, and 5 bases stayed unmatched.

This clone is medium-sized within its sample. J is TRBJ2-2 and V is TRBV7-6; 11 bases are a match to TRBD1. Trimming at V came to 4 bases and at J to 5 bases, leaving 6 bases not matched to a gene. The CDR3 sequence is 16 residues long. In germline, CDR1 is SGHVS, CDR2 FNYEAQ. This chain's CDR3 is CASSSPGTGGTGELFF. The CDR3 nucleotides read TGTGCCAGCAGCTCCCCCGGGACAGGGGGAACCGGGGAGCTGTTTTTT.

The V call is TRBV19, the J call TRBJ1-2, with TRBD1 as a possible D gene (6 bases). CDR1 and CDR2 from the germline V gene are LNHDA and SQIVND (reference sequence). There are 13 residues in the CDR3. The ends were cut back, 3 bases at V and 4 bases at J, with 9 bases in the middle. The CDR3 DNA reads TGTGCCAGTAGTATTGGACAGACCTATGGCTACACCTTC. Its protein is CASSIGQTYGYTF. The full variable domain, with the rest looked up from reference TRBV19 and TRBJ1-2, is DGGITQSPKYLFRKEGQNVTLSCEQNLNHDAMYWYRQDPGQGLRLIYYSQIVNDFQKGDIAEGYSVSREKKESFPLTVTSAQKNPTAFYLCASSIGQTYGYTFGSGTRLTVV.

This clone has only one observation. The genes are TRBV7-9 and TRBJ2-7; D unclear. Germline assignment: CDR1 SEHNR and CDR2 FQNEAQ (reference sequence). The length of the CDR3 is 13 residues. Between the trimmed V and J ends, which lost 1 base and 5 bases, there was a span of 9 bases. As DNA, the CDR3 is TGTGCCAGCAGCTTAGGTGGGTCCAACGAGCAGTACTTC. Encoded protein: CASSLGGSNEQYF.

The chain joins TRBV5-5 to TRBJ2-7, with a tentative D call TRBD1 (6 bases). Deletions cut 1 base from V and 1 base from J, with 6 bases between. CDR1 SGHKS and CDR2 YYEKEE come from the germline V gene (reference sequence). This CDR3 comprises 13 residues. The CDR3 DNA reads TGTGCCAGCAGCTTGAGGGGGTCCTACGAGCAGTACTTC. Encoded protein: CASSLRGSYEQYF.

The CDR3 DNA reads as TGTGCCAGCAGCGGGCCCGCGGGGGGCGGTAAAGAGACCCAGTACTTC. It is translated as CASSGPAGGGKETQYF. The genes are TRBV9 and TRBJ2-5; TRBD2 matches at 8 bases. CDR3 length: 16 residues. Germline V gene sequence: CDR1 SGDLS, CDR2 YYNGEE. The V gene end was trimmed by 3 bases and the J gene end by 3 bases; junction bases not matched to a gene: 10.

The CDR3 sequence: CASSEEGAQWYEQYF. CDR3 sequence (DNA): TGTGCCAGCAGTGAAGAGGGAGCACAATGGTACGAGCAGTACTTC. The chain couples TRBV2 to TRBJ2-7; weak D call: TRBD2 (5 bases). CDR1 is SNHLY and CDR2 is FYNNEI in the germline V gene. This CDR3 contains 15 residues. Trimming took 1 base from V and 4 from J, leaving 14 bases between them.

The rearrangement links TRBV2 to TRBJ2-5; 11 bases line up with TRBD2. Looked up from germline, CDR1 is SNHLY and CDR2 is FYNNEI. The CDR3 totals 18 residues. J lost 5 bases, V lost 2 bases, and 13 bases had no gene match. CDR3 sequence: CASSERRLAGGRRETQYF. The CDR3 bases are TGTGCCAGCAGTGAAAGACGTCTAGCGGGGGGAAGGAGGGAGACCCAGTACTTC.

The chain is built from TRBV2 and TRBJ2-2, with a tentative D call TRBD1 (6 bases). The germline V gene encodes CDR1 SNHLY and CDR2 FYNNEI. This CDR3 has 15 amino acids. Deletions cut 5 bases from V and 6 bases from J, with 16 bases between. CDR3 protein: CASSKGHVAPGELFF. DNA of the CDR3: TGTGCCAGCAGTAAGGGACATGTCGCTCCCGGGGAGCTGTTTTTT.

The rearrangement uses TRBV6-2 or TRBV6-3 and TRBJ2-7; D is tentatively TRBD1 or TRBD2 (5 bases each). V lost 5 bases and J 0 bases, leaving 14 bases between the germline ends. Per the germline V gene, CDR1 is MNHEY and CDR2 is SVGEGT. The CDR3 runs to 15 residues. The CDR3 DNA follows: TGTGCCAGCAGTCCCCGGGACCATATCTCCTACGAGCAGTACTTC. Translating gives CASSPRDHISYEQYF.

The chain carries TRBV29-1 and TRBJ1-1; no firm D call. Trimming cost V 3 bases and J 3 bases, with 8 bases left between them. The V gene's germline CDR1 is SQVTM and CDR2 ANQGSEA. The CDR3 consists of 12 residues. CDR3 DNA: TGCAGCGTTGATACGGGATACACTGAAGCTTTCTTT. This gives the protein CSVDTGYTEAFF.

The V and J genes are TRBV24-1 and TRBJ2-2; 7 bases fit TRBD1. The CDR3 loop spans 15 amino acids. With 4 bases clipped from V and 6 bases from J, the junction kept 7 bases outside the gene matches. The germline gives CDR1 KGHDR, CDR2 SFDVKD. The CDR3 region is CATSDPGQDSGELFF. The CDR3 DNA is TGTGCCACCAGTGACCCCGGACAGGATTCCGGGGAGCTGTTTTTT.

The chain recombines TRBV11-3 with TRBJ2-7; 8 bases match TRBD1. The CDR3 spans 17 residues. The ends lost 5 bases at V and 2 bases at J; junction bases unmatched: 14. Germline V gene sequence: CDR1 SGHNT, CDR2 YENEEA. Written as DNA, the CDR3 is TGTGCCAGCAGCACCCGACCCCAGGACAGGGCCACCTACGAGCAGTACTTC. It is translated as CASSTRPQDRATYEQYF.

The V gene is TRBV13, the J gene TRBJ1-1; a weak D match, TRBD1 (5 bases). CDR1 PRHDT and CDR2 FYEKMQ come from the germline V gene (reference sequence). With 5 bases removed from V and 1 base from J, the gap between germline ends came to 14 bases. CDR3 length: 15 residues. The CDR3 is CASSASGRGNTEAFF. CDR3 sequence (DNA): TGTGCCAGCAGCGCCTCAGGGAGAGGGAACACTGAAGCTTTCTTT.

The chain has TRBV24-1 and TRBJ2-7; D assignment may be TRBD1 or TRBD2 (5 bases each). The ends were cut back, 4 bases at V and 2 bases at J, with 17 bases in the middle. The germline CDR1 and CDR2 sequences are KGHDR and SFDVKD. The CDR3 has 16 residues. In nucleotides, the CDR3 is TGTGCCACCAGTGACCCCAGGAGCTGGGACCCCTACGAGCAGTACTTC. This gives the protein CATSDPRSWDPYEQYF.

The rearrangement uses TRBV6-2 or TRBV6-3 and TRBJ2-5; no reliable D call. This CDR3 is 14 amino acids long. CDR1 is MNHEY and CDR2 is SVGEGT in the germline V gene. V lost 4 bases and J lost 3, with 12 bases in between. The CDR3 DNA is TGTGCCAGCAGTTGGGTCAGTTACGAAGAGACCCAGTACTTC. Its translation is CASSWVSYEETQYF.

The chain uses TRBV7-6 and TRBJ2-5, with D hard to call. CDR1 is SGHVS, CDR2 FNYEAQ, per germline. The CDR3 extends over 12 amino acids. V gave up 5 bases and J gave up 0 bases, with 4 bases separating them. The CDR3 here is CASSPDQETQYF. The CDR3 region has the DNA TGTGCCAGCAGCCCGGACCAAGAGACCCAGTACTTC.